One sample yielded the 19 T cell receptor beta chains listed below, sequenced in a study of T and B cells in COVID-19 patients. BIOMED2 TRB-A/B primer pools were used in multiplex TRB PCR. MiXCR was run by TCRdb on the multiplex PCR reads, yielding one entry per CDR3 protein. Found here are roughly 10,000 distinct CDR3 sequences, 33% of them singletons; the top ten hold around 17%. Blood genomic DNA input for TRB amplification was roughly 220-500 ng. Sequenced sample: blood. All receptors derive from a human donor with active COVID-19.

A few counts support this clonotype. The J gene is TRBJ2-2, the V gene TRBV19; a weak D match, TRBD2 (5 bases). CDR1 is LNHDA and CDR2 is SQIVND in the germline V gene (reference sequence). The CDR3 has 15 amino acids. V was trimmed by 4 bases and J by 7 bases, leaving 16 bases between them. CDR3 in DNA: TGTGCCAGTAGTACTTACAGCGGTAGGGACGGGGAGCTGTTTTTT. It codes for CASSTYSGRDGELFF.

The table lists this clonotype with a few counts. Written as DNA, the CDR3 is TGTGCCAGCTCCACCGGGACAGGCTCCAATTCACCCCTCCACTTT. It yields the protein CASSTGTGSNSPLHF. The chain recombines TRBV18 with TRBJ1-6, with 8 bases fitting TRBD1. J gave up 7 bases and V 6 bases, and 8 bases lay outside the gene matches. This CDR3 comprises 15 residues. CDR1 and CDR2 from the germline V gene are KGHSH and LQKENI.

The V and J genes are TRBV6-5 and TRBJ2-5; weak D call: TRBD1 (5 bases). This CDR3 is 14 amino acids long. The germline V gene has CDR1 MNHEY and CDR2 SVGAGI. The V end lost 6 bases, the J end lost 5 bases, and 16 bases lay between the germline ends. CDR3 in DNA: TGTGCCAGCAGCCAGAGGCCTAACAGGGAGACCCAGTACTTC. This gives the protein CASSQRPNRETQYF.

Sample share makes this clonotype medium-sized. CDR3 protein: CSVSTGGSYEQYF. CDR3 in DNA: TGCAGCGTGTCGACAGGGGGTTCCTACGAGCAGTACTTC. V and J are TRBV29-1 and TRBJ2-7; the match to TRBD1 covers 9 bases. The length of the CDR3 is 13 residues. The V segment lost 6 bases and the J segment 1 base; nucleotides outside the gene matches: 4. Germline CDR1 reads SQVTM; CDR2 reads ANQGSEA.

V usage is TRBV19 and J usage is TRBJ1-6, with 11 bases fitting TRBD1. The CDR3 consists of 15 residues. The V and J ends lost 6 bases and 13 bases, in that order; junction bases with no gene match: 11. Germline V CDR1 and CDR2: LNHDA, SQIVND (reference sequence). CDR3 residues: CASRQPTGTGGPLHF. The CDR3 DNA sequence: TGTGCCAGTAGGCAACCTACCGGGACAGGGGGTCCCCTCCACTTT.

Within the sample, this clonotype is medium-sized. The chain uses TRBV6-2 or TRBV6-3 and TRBJ2-3, with D perhaps given as TRBD1 or TRBD2 (6 bases each). Trimming took off 2 bases at V and 1 base at J, with 7 bases between the two ends. The CDR3 has 14 amino acids. Germline values: CDR1 MNHEY, CDR2 SVGEGT. The CDR3 nucleotides are TGTGCCAGCAGTTACGGGGGGCGCACAGATACGCAGTATTTT. The encoded protein is CASSYGGRTDTQYF.

This clonotype was seen a few times. This chain joins TRBV6-2 or TRBV6-3 and TRBJ2-6, with no clear D. Germline-derived CDR1 and CDR2 are MNHEY and SVGEGT. The CDR3 extends over 17 amino acids. Trimming took 4 bases from V and 2 from J, leaving 15 bases between them. DNA for the CDR3: TGTGCCAGCAGTTCGACGGAGCCCGAAGCTGGGGCCAACGTCCTGACTTTC. Translating gives CASSSTEPEAGANVLTF.

Concerning this clonotype itself: At one of its ends the junction is not consistent with the germline gene, which may arise from a read error. The rearrangement links TRBV5-6 to TRBJ1-1; 7 bases map to TRBD1. The germline V gene encodes CDR1 SGHDT and CDR2 YYEEEE. The length of the CDR3 is 16 residues. CDR3 bases: TGCGCCAGCAGCTTACGAGGGGGACAGTATCTCACTGAAGCTTTCTTT. This encodes CASSLRGGQYLTEAFF.

This clonotype ranks as medium-sized. The gene calls are TRBV19 and TRBJ2-5; 10 bases are a match to TRBD2. Losses at the gene ends were 5 bases for V and 4 bases for J; bases not matched to a gene: 10. The CDR3 length is 16 residues. Germline loops: CDR1 LNHDA, CDR2 SQIVND (reference sequence). CDR3 coding DNA: TGTGCCAGTAGTCCTGATGGAGCGGGGGGGCGAGAGACCCAGTACTTC. This codes for CASSPDGAGGRETQYF.

This clonotype was counted between two and nine times. This chain links TRBV12-3 or TRBV12-4 with TRBJ2-7; D may be TRBD2 (5 bases). V shed 2 bases and J shed 4 bases, with 15 bases lying between them. This CDR3 contains 15 residues. DNA of the CDR3: TGTGCCAGCAGTTTATCGGGTCGGGGAAGGTACGAGCAGTACTTC. Translated, it gives CASSLSGRGRYEQYF.

The rearrangement joins TRBV30 to TRBJ1-2, with D uncertain. The CDR3 loop spans 12 amino acids. Between the trimmed V and J ends, which lost 3 bases and 0 bases, there was a span of 5 bases. Looked up from germline, CDR1 is GTSNPN and CDR2 is SVGIG (reference sequence). The CDR3 loop reads CAWRNTNYGYTF. CDR3 DNA: TGTGCCTGGAGAAATACTAACTATGGCTACACCTTC.

The rearrangement links TRBV12-3 or TRBV12-4 to TRBJ2-4; D may be TRBD1 (6 bases). There are 13 residues in the CDR3. Between the trimmed V and J ends, which lost 3 bases and 8 bases, there was a span of 11 bases. The DNA for the CDR3 is TGTGCCAGCAGTTTCAGGGGCCGAGACATTCAGTACTTC. This gives the protein CASSFRGRDIQYF.

V usage is TRBV12-3 or TRBV12-4 and J usage is TRBJ1-6; TRBD1 agrees at 8 bases. Trimming removed 5 bases from V and 6 bases from J; junction bases left unmatched: 9. The CDR3 runs to 16 residues. Here the CDR3 reads CASSTQTGDGNSPLHF. The CDR3 DNA is TGTGCCAGCAGTACCCAGACAGGGGATGGTAATTCACCCCTCCACTTT.

V gene TRBV20-1 combines with J gene TRBJ2-5; 10 bases are a match to TRBD1. With V trimmed by 5 bases and J by 3 bases, 9 bases remained unmatched. The CDR3 length is 15 residues. Germline CDR1 is DFQATT and CDR2 is SNEGSKA (reference sequence). The CDR3 sequence is CSASTTGGVEETQYF. The DNA for the CDR3 is TGCAGTGCTTCAACGACAGGGGGCGTGGAAGAGACCCAGTACTTC.

The CDR3 loop is CASNANPANEKLFF. The CDR3 DNA is TGTGCCAGTAATGCGAACCCGGCTAATGAAAAACTGTTTTTT. The rearrangement uses TRBV19 and TRBJ1-4; no clear D. With 7 bases removed from V and 3 bases from J, the gap between germline ends came to 12 bases. This CDR3 region has 14 residues. Germline CDR1 is LNHDA and CDR2 is SQIVND (reference sequence).

This clonotype was observed a handful of times. This chain uses TRBV27 with TRBJ1-5, with D unresolved. There are 13 residues in the CDR3. V gave up 3 bases and J gave up 0 bases, with 3 bases separating them. Germline V lookup: CDR1 MNHEY, CDR2 SMNVEV (reference sequence). CDR3 amino acids: CASSLDSNQPQHF. CDR3 coding DNA: TGTGCCAGCAGTTTGGATAGCAATCAGCCCCAGCATTTT.

This rearrangement joins TRBV6-1 to TRBJ2-1; TRBD2 matches 8 bases. The germline CDR1 and CDR2 sequences are MNHNS and SASEGT. CDR3 length: 15 residues. Unmatched junction bases numbered 9, after V lost 5 bases and J lost 6 bases. The CDR3 spells CASSWETGGPNEQFF. The CDR3 nucleotides are TGTGCCAGCAGTTGGGAAACGGGGGGGCCCAATGAGCAGTTCTTC.

There are a few counts of this clonotype. V gene TRBV19 combines with J gene TRBJ1-1, with 10 bases identical to TRBD1. The CDR3 extends over 13 amino acids. Trimming cost V 6 bases and J 6 bases; bases outside gene matches: 4. Germline V lookup: CDR1 LNHDA, CDR2 SQIVND (reference sequence). CDR3 amino acids: CASRPGQGAEAFF. As DNA, the CDR3 is TGTGCCAGTAGACCCGGACAGGGGGCTGAAGCTTTCTTT.

The V gene is TRBV5-6, the J gene TRBJ1-1; D unresolved. Trimming cost V 0 bases and J 1 base, with 10 bases left between them. This CDR3 has 15 amino acids. Germline V gene data show CDR1 as SGHDT and CDR2 as YYEEEE. The CDR3, as DNA: TGTGCCAGCAGCTTGGCCCTACAGCCGAACACTGAAGCTTTCTTT. This sequence encodes CASSLALQPNTEAFF.